This T cell receptor (beta chain) was identified in a study of vaccination effects on CD4 cells after COVID-19. Study overall: Post-vaccine sample collection fell at a median of 72 days after the second dose. Whole-study findings and limits: Cross-reactivity toward common cold coronaviruses was confined to only 1 of 255 vaccine-induced clones in healthy vaccinees.

Concerning this clone itself: Its antigen is not identified.

CDR3 length equals 13 residues. The ends were cut back, 6 bases at V and 3 bases at J, with 11 bases in the middle. Germline-derived CDR1 and CDR2 are SGHTA and FQGTGA. The culture ran for roughly 10 days before CD4+ T cells were isolated. Participants completed two doses of the BNT162b2 or mRNA-1273 vaccine. Here immunoSEQ multiplex PCR was the method, and the copy in TCRdb shows in-frame clones only, minus some. The table lists 60,000 to 80,000 clones, around 74% of them singletons. This clonotype was obtained from a human donor who received a COVID-19 vaccine. The specimen was CD4+ T cells from PBMCs cultured without peptide, collected after COVID-19 vaccination. The chain links TRBV7-3 to TRBJ2-5, with unresolved D. CDR3 bases: TGTGCCAGCAGTTTCGGACGAGAAGAGACCCAGTACTTC. Amino acid sequence: CASSFGREETQYF.